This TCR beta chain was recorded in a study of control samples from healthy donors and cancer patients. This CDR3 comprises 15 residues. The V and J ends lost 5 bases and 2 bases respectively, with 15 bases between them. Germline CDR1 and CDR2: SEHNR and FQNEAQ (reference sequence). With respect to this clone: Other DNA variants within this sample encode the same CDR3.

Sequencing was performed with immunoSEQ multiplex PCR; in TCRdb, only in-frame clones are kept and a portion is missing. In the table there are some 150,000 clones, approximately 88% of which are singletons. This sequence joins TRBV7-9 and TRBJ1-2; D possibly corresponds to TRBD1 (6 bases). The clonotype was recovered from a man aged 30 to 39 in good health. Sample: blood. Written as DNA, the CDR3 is TGTGCCAGCAGCCGAGACCGGGGGGCCAACTATGGCTACACCTTC. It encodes CASSRDRGANYGYTF.